The next 14 T cell receptor beta chains were all read from a single sample in a study of blood T cell repertoires in COVID-19. Using immunoSEQ multiplex PCR, the repertoire was profiled, and TCRdb retains in-frame clones only, with some absent. The sample has more than 300,000 clones, over 75% seen once. The sample was PBMCs or T cells enriched from blood (not recorded which). The receptors here all came from a man aged 25 to 40 who had recovered from COVID-19.

The CDR3 sequence: CASLPGGGRDTQYF. The DNA for the CDR3 is TGTGCCAGCCTCCCAGGGGGAGGACGAGATACGCAGTATTTT. The genes are TRBV7-9 and TRBJ2-3; tentatively, D is TRBD1 (7 bases). The CDR3 contains 14 residues. V shed 8 bases and J shed 5 bases, with 17 bases lying between them. Germline V gene lookup returns CDR1 SEHNR and CDR2 FQNEAQ (reference sequence).

The chain recombines TRBV19 with TRBJ1-3; possible D gene TRBD1, 5 bases. Germline CDR1 reads LNHDA; CDR2 reads SQIVND (reference sequence). V lost 5 bases, J lost 0 bases, and 17 bases lay in between. The CDR3 is 17 residues long. In DNA form, the CDR3 reads TGTGCCAGTAGTGCTAAGGGGCCAACACCCTCTGGAAACACCATATATTTT. It is translated as CASSAKGPTPSGNTIYF.

This clone was detected ten times or more. The V gene is TRBV18, the J gene TRBJ1-5; D might be TRBD1 (5 bases). This CDR3 region has 17 residues. Trimming took 3 bases from V and 2 from J, leaving 17 bases between them. Germline CDR1 KGHSH, CDR2 LQKENI. The chain's CDR3 is CASSPPGGASGNQPQHF. The CDR3 DNA follows: TGTGCCAGCTCACCCCCGGGAGGGGCAAGTGGCAATCAGCCCCAGCATTTT.

The chain uses TRBV11-3 and TRBJ2-1; 11 nucleotides agree with TRBD1. The CDR3 sequence is 16 residues long. Trimming at V came to 0 bases and at J to 3 bases, leaving 1 base not matched to a gene. CDR1 SGHNT and CDR2 YENEEA come from the germline V gene. CDR3 sequence reads: CASSLEGQGVYNEQFF. The CDR3 nucleotides read TGTGCCAGCAGCTTAGAGGGACAGGGGGTCTACAATGAGCAGTTCTTC. The variable domain in full, with the rest retrieved from reference TRBV11-3 and TRBJ2-1, is EAGVVQSPRYKIIEKKQPVAFWCNPISGHNTLYWYLQNLGQGPELLIRYENEEAVDDSQLPKDRFSAERLKGVDSTLKIQPAELGDSAVYLCASSLEGQGVYNEQFFGPGTRLTVL.

The J gene is TRBJ1-1, the V gene TRBV5-1; weak D call: TRBD1 (5 bases). V shed 2 bases and J shed 5 bases, with 10 bases lying between them. Germline V gene sequence: CDR1 SGHRS, CDR2 YFSETQ. CDR3 length equals 13 residues. DNA of the CDR3: TGCGCCAGCAGCTTCGACAGTTCGACTGAAGCTTTCTTT. Translation gives CASSFDSSTEAFF.

The chain is built from TRBV9 and TRBJ2-1; D gene uncertain. Germline loops: CDR1 SGDLS, CDR2 YYNGEE. The CDR3 totals 13 residues. V was trimmed by 0 bases and J by 6 bases, leaving 7 bases between them. The CDR3 loop is CASSVVASNEQFF. The CDR3 region has the DNA TGTGCCAGCAGCGTAGTAGCCTCCAATGAGCAGTTCTTC.

The V and J genes are TRBV4-1 and TRBJ2-1; maybe TRBD1 (5 bases). The CDR3 loop spans 13 amino acids. V shed 6 bases and J shed 3 bases, with 9 bases lying between them. The germline V gene has CDR1 MGHRA and CDR2 YSYEKL. This chain's CDR3 is CASSWTSYNEQFF. DNA for the CDR3: TGCGCCAGCAGTTGGACAAGCTACAATGAGCAGTTCTTC.

J is TRBJ1-5 and V is TRBV10-1; D is possibly TRBD1 (5 bases). V lost 2 bases and J 2 bases, leaving 10 bases between the germline ends. The germline CDR1 and CDR2 sequences are WNHNN and SYGVQD (reference sequence). This CDR3 contains 15 residues. The CDR3 region has the DNA TGCGCCAGCAGTGAGGCGGGGACCGGCAATCAGCCCCAGCATTTT. Translation gives CASSEAGTGNQPQHF.

The J gene is TRBJ1-1, the V gene TRBV7-9; 11 bases are shared with TRBD1. J gave up 4 bases and V 5 bases, and 9 bases lay outside the gene matches. Looked up from germline, CDR1 is SEHNR and CDR2 is FQNEAQ (reference sequence). The CDR3 loop spans 16 amino acids. The CDR3 is CASSTRTGGMGTEAFF. CDR3 nucleotide sequence: TGTGCCAGCAGCACCCGGACAGGGGGCATGGGCACTGAAGCTTTCTTT.

The V and J genes are TRBV15 and TRBJ1-5; tentatively, D is TRBD1 (5 bases). This CDR3 has 14 amino acids. Between the trimmed V and J ends, which lost 7 bases and 0 bases, there was a span of 10 bases. Germline V gene data show CDR1 as LNHNV and CDR2 as YYDKDF (reference sequence). The CDR3 region has the DNA TGTGCCACCAACGACGGGGGTAGCAATCAGCCCCAGCATTTT. This encodes CATNDGGSNQPQHF.

The gene calls are TRBV5-5 and TRBJ2-5; 9 bases are shared with TRBD2. V trimming: 3 bases; J trimming: 4 bases; junction bases outside the gene matches: 13. Germline V CDR1 and CDR2: SGHKS, YYEKEE (reference sequence). The CDR3 totals 17 residues. The CDR3: CASSSSVAGGPGETQYF. The CDR3 DNA is TGTGCCAGCAGCTCCTCGGTGGCGGGAGGGCCGGGAGAGACCCAGTACTTC.

This chain connects TRBV5-1 to TRBJ2-2, with 11 bases that match TRBD2. J gave up 5 bases and V 4 bases, and 7 bases lay outside the gene matches. Per germline, CDR1 SGHRS and CDR2 YFSETQ. This CDR3 comprises 16 residues. The CDR3 loop is CASSLQLAGVTGELFF. In DNA form, the CDR3 reads TGCGCCAGCAGCCTACAACTAGCGGGGGTAACCGGGGAGCTGTTTTTT. Filled out from reference TRBV5-1 and TRBJ2-2, the complete variable domain reads KAGVTQTPRYLIKTRGQQVTLSCSPISGHRSVSWYQQTPGQGLQFLFEYFSETQRNKGNFPGRFSGRQFSNSRSEMNVSTLELGDSALYLCASSLQLAGVTGELFFGEGSRLTVL.

This clone occurred a few times. V gene TRBV11-2 combines with J gene TRBJ1-1, with 9 positions matching TRBD1. This CDR3 is built from 16 residues. Looked up from germline, CDR1 is SGHAT and CDR2 is FQNNGV. V was pared by 5 bases and J by 1 base, with 8 bases of the junction left unmatched. The CDR3: CASSRFWGQGNTEAFF. Written as DNA, the CDR3 is TGTGCCAGCAGCCGCTTTTGGGGACAGGGGAACACTGAAGCTTTCTTT.

The genes are TRBV7-8 and TRBJ2-7; 7 bases fit TRBD1. The junction had 14 bases not matched to a gene; V was cut back by 6 bases and J by 3 bases. Germline V gene data show CDR1 as SGHVS and CDR2 as FQNEAQ. The CDR3 loop spans 16 amino acids. The chain's CDR3 is CASRSPSGTDVYEQYF. CDR3 in DNA: TGTGCCAGCAGATCACCCTCCGGGACAGACGTCTACGAGCAGTACTTC.